This T cell receptor (beta chain) derives from a study of blood T cell repertoires in COVID-19. The V and J ends lost 4 bases and 3 bases respectively, with 15 bases between them. From germline, CDR1 is WNHNN and CDR2 SYGVQD (reference sequence). The CDR3 runs 15 residues. This clone has just one count. The method was immunoSEQ multiplex PCR; TCRdb's version includes in-frame clones alone and lacks a portion of them. This table holds over 150,000 clones, around 74% found once. This receptor was identified in a man aged 65 to 79 with acute or convalescent COVID-19. This chain joins TRBV10-1 and TRBJ2-5; a possible D gene is TRBD2 (6 bases). Sequenced: peripheral blood. The CDR3 nucleotides read TGCGCCAGCAGTGCTGGGATCGGGGAGGAAGAGACCCAGTACTTC. This translates into CASSAGIGEEETQYF.